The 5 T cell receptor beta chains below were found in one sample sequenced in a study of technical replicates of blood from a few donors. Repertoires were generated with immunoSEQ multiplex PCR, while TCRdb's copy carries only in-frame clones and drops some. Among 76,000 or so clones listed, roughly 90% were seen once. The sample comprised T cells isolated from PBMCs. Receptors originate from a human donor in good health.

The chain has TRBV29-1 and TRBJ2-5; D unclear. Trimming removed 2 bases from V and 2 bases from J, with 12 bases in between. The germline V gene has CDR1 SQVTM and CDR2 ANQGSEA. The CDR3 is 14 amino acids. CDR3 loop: CSVENLRIQETQYF. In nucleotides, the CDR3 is TGCAGCGTTGAAAATCTGCGGATTCAAGAGACCCAGTACTTC.

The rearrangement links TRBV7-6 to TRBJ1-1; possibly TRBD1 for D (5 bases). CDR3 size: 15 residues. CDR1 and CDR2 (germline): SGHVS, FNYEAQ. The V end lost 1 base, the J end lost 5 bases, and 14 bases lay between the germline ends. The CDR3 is CASSLGGVPGTEAFF. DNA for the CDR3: TGTGCCAGCAGCTTAGGGGGGGTCCCGGGGACTGAAGCTTTCTTT.

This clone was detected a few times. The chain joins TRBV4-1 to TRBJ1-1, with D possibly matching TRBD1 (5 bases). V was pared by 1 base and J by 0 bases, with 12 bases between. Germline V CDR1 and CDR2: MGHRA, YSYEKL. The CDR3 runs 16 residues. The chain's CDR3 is CASSQVGRALNTEAFF. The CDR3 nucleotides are TGCGCCAGCAGCCAAGTTGGCAGGGCCCTGAACACTGAAGCTTTCTTT.

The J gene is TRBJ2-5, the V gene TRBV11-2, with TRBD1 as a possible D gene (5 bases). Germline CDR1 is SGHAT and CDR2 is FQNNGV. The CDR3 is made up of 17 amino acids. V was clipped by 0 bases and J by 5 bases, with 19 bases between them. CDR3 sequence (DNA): TGTGCCAGCAGCTTAGATGGGCAGGGCTACGTCCGGGAGACCCAGTACTTC. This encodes CASSLDGQGYVRETQYF.

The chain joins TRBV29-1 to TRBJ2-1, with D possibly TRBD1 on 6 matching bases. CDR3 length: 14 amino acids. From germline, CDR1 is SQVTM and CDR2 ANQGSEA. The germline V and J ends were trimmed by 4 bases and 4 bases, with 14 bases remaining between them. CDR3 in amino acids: CSVVGRGSYNEQFF. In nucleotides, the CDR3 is TGCAGCGTTGTGGGCAGGGGAAGTTACAATGAGCAGTTCTTC.